These T cell receptor beta chains were read from a single sample in a study of beta chain features in type 1 diabetes. Only in-frame clones appear in the TCRdb table, and some are missing; sequencing was by immunoSEQ multiplex PCR. This table holds 300,000 or so clones, approximately 13% found once. What was sequenced was naive CD4+ T cells from blood. The origin of the receptors is a woman aged 18-29 years with type 1 diabetes. CDR3s include the opening cysteine and the closing phenylalanine or tryptophan. The D gene is left open where the match is weak. Clone sizes are given selectively: once, few, many, or a class where the clone is expanded.

D,V,size,J,CDR3,DNA
TRBD1,TRBV30,few,TRBJ1-3,CAWSVPPDRSSTIYF,TGTGCCTGGAGTGTACCCCCGGACAGGTCGAGCACCATATATTTT
TRBD1,TRBV6-6,NA,TRBJ2-7,CASRAGTGAHEQYF,TGTGCCAGCAGAGCCGGGACAGGGGCCCACGAGCAGTACTTC
NA,TRBV6-5,NA,TRBJ2-5,CASSPVRGKLETQYF,TGTGCCAGCAGCCCTGTCAGGGGTAAGCTGGAGACCCAGTACTTC
NA,TRBV5-4,NA,TRBJ2-6,CASSLIRDNYRYSGANVLTF,TGTGCCAGCAGCTTGATCAGGGACAACTACCGGTACTCTGGGGCCAACGTCCTGACTTTC
NA,TRBV7-9,NA,TRBJ2-3,CASRQGITDTQYF,TGTGCCAGCCGGCAGGGGATCACAGATACGCAGTATTTT
TRBD1,TRBV28,NA,TRBJ1-1,CASSSTGTGSTEAFF,TGTGCCAGCAGTTCGACCGGGACAGGGTCCACTGAAGCTTTCTTT
NA,TRBV6-5,NA,TRBJ1-2,CASSYSSGFYGYTF,TGTGCCAGCAGTTACTCGAGCGGGTTCTATGGCTACACCTTC
NA,TRBV4-1,few,TRBJ2-1,CASSARQQGYNEQFF,TGCGCCAGCAGCGCCCGACAACAGGGTTACAATGAGCAGTTCTTC
NA,TRBV29-1,few,TRBJ1-1,CSVHPQVNTEAFF,TGCAGCGTTCACCCTCAGGTGAACACTGAAGCTTTCTTT
NA,TRBV5-4,few,TRBJ1-1,CASSLGQRNTEAFF,TGTGCCAGCAGCTTGGGACAGAGGAACACTGAAGCTTTCTTT
NA,TRBV10-3,few,TRBJ1-1,CAISGQGNTEAFF,TGTGCCATCAGTGGGCAGGGGAACACTGAAGCTTTCTTT
NA,TRBV25-1,NA,TRBJ2-5,CASSETSMSETQYF,TGTGCCAGCAGTGAAACCTCTATGTCGGAGACCCAGTACTTC
TRBD1,TRBV30,NA,TRBJ2-3,CAWSRGGQGTDTQYF,TGTGCCTGGAGTCGGGGGGGACAGGGGACGGATACGCAGTATTTT
NA,TRBV4-1,NA,TRBJ2-3,CASSPEGNPGDMDTQYF,TGCGCCAGCAGCCCCGAAGGGAATCCGGGGGATATGGATACGCAGTATTTT
NA,TRBV19,few,TRBJ1-2,CASSTPGSWYGYTF,TGTGCCAGTAGTACTCCGGGGTCGTGGTATGGCTACACCTTC
TRBD2,TRBV5-1,few,TRBJ2-1,CASSLGLAVNNEQFF,TGCGCCAGCAGCTTGGGTCTAGCGGTTAACAATGAGCAGTTCTTC
NA,TRBV7-3,NA,TRBJ2-1,CASSPSGTRNEQFF,TGTGCCAGCAGCCCTTCCGGGACAAGAAATGAGCAGTTCTTC
TRBD1,TRBV28,NA,TRBJ2-7,CASSQPRDRDFPRSVEQYF,TGTGCCAGCAGTCAACCACGGGACAGGGACTTCCCTAGGTCGGTCGAGCAGTACTTC
NA,TRBV7-2,few,TRBJ1-2,CASSPGSKGGYTF,TGTGCCAGCAGCCCCGGTTCGAAGGGGGGCTACACCTTC
NA,TRBV21-1,NA,TRBJ2-2,CASSKAGREGHIAGNPGELFF,TGTGCCAGCAGCAAAGCCGGCCGGGAGGGTCATATAGCGGGAAACCCCGGGGAGCTGTTTTTT
TRBD2,TRBV5-1,few,TRBJ2-7,CASSSRTSGRSYEQYF,TGCGCCAGCAGCTCGAGGACTAGCGGGAGGAGTTACGAGCAGTACTTC
NA,TRBV28,few,TRBJ2-3,CASSFQGSTDTQYF,TGTGCCAGCAGTTTTCAGGGTAGCACAGATACGCAGTATTTT
NA,TRBV28,few,TRBJ2-4,CASSLGRPGDIQYF,TGTGCCAGCAGTTTGGGTAGGCCTGGAGACATTCAGTACTTC
TRBD2,TRBV9,few,TRBJ2-2,CASSLAGPNTGELFF,TGTGCCAGCAGTCTAGCGGGCCCGAACACCGGGGAGCTGTTTTTT
NA,TRBV2,few,TRBJ2-3,CASLFTTGTDTQYF,TGTGCCAGCTTATTCACCACAGGCACAGATACGCAGTATTTT
NA,TRBV30,NA,TRBJ1-1,CAWSGARTGGTEAFF,TGTGCCTGGAGTGGAGCGCGCACCGGTGGCACTGAAGCTTTCTTT
NA,TRBV7-2,few,TRBJ2-6,CASHKAELGANVLTF,TGTGCCAGCCATAAAGCCGAATTGGGGGCCAACGTCCTGACTTTC
TRBD1,TRBV11-2,NA,TRBJ1-1,CASSSDRDTEAFF,TGTGCCAGCAGCTCCGACAGGGACACTGAAGCTTTCTTT
TRBD2,TRBV7-9,few,TRBJ2-1,CASSLSGSDLSYNEQFF,TGTGCCAGCAGCCTTAGCGGGAGTGATCTCTCCTACAATGAGCAGTTCTTC
TRBD1,TRBV9,few,TRBJ2-5,CASSVQGAETQYF,TGTGCCAGCAGCGTACAGGGGGCAGAGACCCAGTACTTC
NA,TRBV15,NA,TRBJ1-5,CATSRDTWGEDFEPQHF,TGTGCCACCAGCAGAGATACGTGGGGCGAAGACTTTGAGCCCCAGCATTTT
NA,TRBV11-2,NA,TRBJ1-1,CASSLIPGPGYTEAFF,TGTGCCAGCAGCTTAATACCGGGTCCGGGGTACACTGAAGCTTTCTTT
TRBD1,TRBV15,NA,TRBJ2-3,CATSRDPPTGEAPDTQYF,TGTGCCACCAGCAGAGATCCCCCGACAGGGGAGGCCCCAGATACGCAGTATTTT
NA,TRBV7-2,NA,TRBJ1-2,CASSATGGPGYYGYTF,TGTGCCAGCAGCGCGACCGGGGGTCCCGGGTACTATGGCTACACCTTC
TRBD1,TRBV4-2,few,TRBJ2-3,CASSQETTGGPITDTQYF,TGTGCCAGCAGCCAAGAGACCACAGGGGGGCCCATCACAGATACGCAGTATTTT
TRBD1,TRBV7-9,few,TRBJ2-7,CASSKPGQLYEQYF,TGTGCCAGCAGCAAACCGGGACAGCTCTACGAGCAGTACTTC
TRBD2,TRBV2,NA,TRBJ2-3,CAGRGLAGGFTDTQYF,TGTGCCGGAAGAGGGCTAGCGGGGGGCTTCACAGATACGCAGTATTTT
NA,TRBV18,few,TRBJ1-5,CASSPSSGSNQPQHF,TGTGCCAGCTCACCATCGAGCGGGAGCAATCAGCCCCAGCATTTT
NA,TRBV2,few,TRBJ2-2,CASSYRVTGELFF,TGTGCCAGCAGTTACAGGGTGACCGGGGAGCTGTTTTTT
TRBD2,TRBV28,NA,TRBJ2-1,CASSPRGGAAEQFF,TGTGCCAGCAGTCCCCGGGGGGGAGCGGCTGAGCAGTTCTTC
TRBD1,TRBV5-1,NA,TRBJ1-2,CASSLGQGGNYGYTF,TGCGCCAGCAGCTTGGGACAGGGCGGAAACTATGGCTACACCTTC
TRBD1,TRBV14,NA,TRBJ2-5,CASSQTRQGLPETQYF,TGTGCCAGCAGCCAGACCCGACAGGGATTACCGGAGACCCAGTACTTC
NA,TRBV7-9,few,TRBJ2-1,CASSTRVGGPYNEQFF,TGTGCCAGCAGCACCCGAGTCGGTGGGCCCTACAATGAGCAGTTCTTC
TRBD1,TRBV5-6,NA,TRBJ1-2,CASTRVAGGYGYTF,TGTGCCAGCACGCGCGTTGCAGGGGGTTATGGCTACACCTTC